A single sample is the source of the 12 T cell receptor beta chains below, sequenced in a study of T cell clonotyping in hematopoietic cell transplantation. The assay was immunoSEQ multiplex PCR, and TCRdb's table has in-frame clones only and misses some. The repertoire has several thousand clones, under 70% of them found once; the top ten carry around 21%. Here the sequenced sample was peripheral blood mononuclear cells, taken 100 days after allogeneic stem cell transplant. The receptor set was obtained from a male patient aged 60 to 75 who had an allogeneic stem cell transplant from an unrelated donor, so the T cells may come from the graft donor. Some clones in this sample may be carry-over from other donors' samples.

This rearrangement joins TRBV30 to TRBJ1-3; D is uncertain. Per germline, CDR1 GTSNPN and CDR2 SVGIG (reference sequence). The CDR3 length is 15 residues. V lost 1 base, J lost 0 bases, and 10 bases lay in between. In nucleotides, the CDR3 is TGTGCCTGGAGTGAAGCGGCATACTCTGGAAACACCATATATTTT. This translates into CAWSEAAYSGNTIYF.

This clone has a handful of counts. V is TRBV28 and J is TRBJ2-1; possibly TRBD1 for D (6 bases). CDR1 MDHEN and CDR2 SYDVKM come from the germline V gene. The CDR3 is 11 amino acids. The ends were cut back, 3 bases at V and 10 bases at J, with 7 bases in the middle. This chain's CDR3 is CASSLTGEQFF. CDR3 coding DNA: TGTGCCAGCAGTTTGACAGGAGAGCAGTTCTTC. The full variable domain, rest sourced from reference TRBV28 and TRBJ2-1, is DVKVTQSSRYLVKRTGEKVFLECVQDMDHENMFWYRQDPGLGLRLIYFSYDVKMKEKGDIPEGYSVSREKKERFSLILESASTNQTSMYLCASSLTGEQFFGPGTRLTVL.

This chain joins TRBV5-1 and TRBJ2-5; D unclear. Germline CDR1 SGHRS, CDR2 YFSETQ. V lost 2 bases and J 3 bases, leaving 11 bases between the germline ends. The CDR3 covers 14 residues. CDR3 nucleotide sequence: TGCGCCAGCAGCTTTGCCGCAGAAGAAGAGACCCAGTACTTC. Its translation is CASSFAAEEETQYF.

The rearrangement uses TRBV5-6 and TRBJ2-7; D perhaps matches TRBD2 (6 bases). The germline V and J ends were trimmed by 0 bases and 6 bases, with 13 bases remaining between them. This CDR3 comprises 14 residues. The V gene's germline CDR1 is SGHDT and CDR2 YYEEEE. The CDR3 is CASSLGLGAAEQYF. In nucleotides, the CDR3 is TGTGCCAGCAGCTTGGGACTAGGGGCGGCCGAGCAGTACTTC.

V is TRBV29-1 and J is TRBJ2-7; perhaps TRBD2 as D (5 bases). Germline V gene sequence: CDR1 SQVTM, CDR2 ANQGSEA. The V end lost 7 bases, the J end lost 0 bases, and 7 bases lay between the germline ends. The CDR3 covers 11 residues. This chain's CDR3 is CSGGNSYEQYF. Written as DNA, the CDR3 is TGCAGCGGAGGGAACTCCTACGAGCAGTACTTC.

Only one count was recorded for this clone. The gene calls are TRBV6-6 and TRBJ1-2; TRBD1 is a possible D gene (5 bases). V shed 3 bases and J shed 2 bases, with 16 bases lying between them. The CDR3 loop spans 16 amino acids. Germline V gives CDR1 MNHNY, CDR2 SVGAGI (reference sequence). The CDR3 DNA reads TGTGCCAGCAGTTATTTCCCGGGACTCTGGAACTATGGCTACACCTTC. Translated: CASSYFPGLWNYGYTF.

This clone was counted between two and nine times. The chain couples TRBV25-1 to TRBJ1-2; a weak D match, TRBD1 (5 bases). The ends were cut back, 5 bases at V and 5 bases at J, with 9 bases in the middle. Germline V gene lookup returns CDR1 MGHDK and CDR2 SYGVNS. The CDR3 loop spans 12 amino acids. The CDR3 here is CASSYQGYGYTF. The CDR3 coding sequence is TGTGCCAGCAGTTACCAGGGTTATGGCTACACCTTC.

V gene TRBV30 combines with J gene TRBJ1-5; 9 bases align to TRBD1. CDR3 length: 14 residues. V was pared by 1 base and J by 8 bases, with 6 bases of the junction left unmatched. Germline values: CDR1 GTSNPN, CDR2 SVGIG (reference sequence). CDR3 protein: CAWSEDRGWKPQHF. The CDR3 DNA reads as TGTGCCTGGAGTGAGGACAGGGGATGGAAGCCCCAGCATTTT.

This clone is categorized as medium-sized. V is TRBV6-4 and J is TRBJ1-2; 7 nucleotides match TRBD1. Per the germline V gene, CDR1 is MRHNA and CDR2 is SNTAGT. The V segment lost 5 bases and the J segment 2 bases; nucleotides outside the gene matches: 2. This CDR3 is 13 amino acids long. CDR3 nucleotides: TGTGCCAGCAGTAGGGACAGAAACTATGGCTACACCTTC. Translated, it gives CASSRDRNYGYTF.

Only a few counts were recorded for this clone. The chain carries TRBV2 and TRBJ1-1; no clear D. Trimming removed 1 base at V and 4 bases at J, with 16 bases between. This CDR3 spans 16 amino acids. The germline V gene encodes CDR1 SNHLY and CDR2 FYNNEI. This chain's CDR3 is CASSEGVRIERTEAFF. The CDR3 nucleotides are TGTGCCAGCAGTGAAGGAGTGAGGATAGAGCGCACTGAAGCTTTCTTT.

This clone was seen only a few times. The gene calls are TRBV25-1 and TRBJ2-7; possibly TRBD1 for D (5 bases). Between the trimmed V and J ends, which lost 0 bases and 6 bases, there was a span of 12 bases. The CDR3 sequence is 14 residues long. The germline CDR1 and CDR2 sequences are MGHDK and SYGVNS. CDR3 residues: CASSEYTRAGEQYF. CDR3 coding DNA: TGTGCCAGCAGTGAATATACCAGGGCCGGCGAGCAGTACTTC.

The chain carries TRBV5-6 and TRBJ2-7, with no clear D. CDR3 length: 12 residues. The V end was cut by 4 bases, the J end by 4 bases, with 9 bases between. Germline-derived CDR1 and CDR2 are SGHDT and YYEEEE. CDR3 coding DNA: TGTGCCAGCAGCCAAGAGCGTTACGAGCAGTACTTC. This gives the protein CASSQERYEQYF.